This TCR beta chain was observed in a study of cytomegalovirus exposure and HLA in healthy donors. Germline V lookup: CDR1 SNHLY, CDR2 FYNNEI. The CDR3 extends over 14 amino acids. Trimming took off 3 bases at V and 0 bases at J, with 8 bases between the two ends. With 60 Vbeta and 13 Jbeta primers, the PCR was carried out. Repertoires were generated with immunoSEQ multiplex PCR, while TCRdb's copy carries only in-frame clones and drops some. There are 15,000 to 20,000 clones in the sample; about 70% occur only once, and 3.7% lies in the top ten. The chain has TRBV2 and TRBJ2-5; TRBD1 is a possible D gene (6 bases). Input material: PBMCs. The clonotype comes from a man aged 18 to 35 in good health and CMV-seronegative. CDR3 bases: TGTGCCAGCAGTGACGGGACACACCAAGAGACCCAGTACTTC. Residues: CASSDGTHQETQYF.